The 16 T cell receptor delta chains given below trace back to one sample, sequenced in a study of gamma-delta chains in newborns, infants, children. TCRdb re-called the reads with CATT. The sample yields 2,000 to 2,500 delta-chain clones, more than 9% seen once. The material sequenced was blood. The source of these receptors is a child who was a newborn, infant or young child, either healthy, febrile or measles-vaccinated (not recorded which).

This clone has just a few counts. The chain carries TRDV2 and TRDJ3, with 10 nucleotides matching TRDD3. V lost 9 bases and J lost 2; bases outside the gene matches: 3. Germline lookup yields CDR1 GEAIGNYY and CDR2 EKD. The CDR3 totals 15 residues. The CDR3 nucleotides read TGTGCCACCCTGGGGGATACCTGGGACACCCGACAGATGTTTTTC. It specifies CATLGDTWDTRQMFF.

As to this clone: TCRdb attributes to this sequence the protein of a much larger clone, which differs from the DNA translation at residue 4; a read error is likely, and the protein displayed is translated from the DNA. The V gene is TRDV2, the J gene TRDJ2, with 11 bases aligning to TRDD3. This CDR3 spans 19 amino acids. Germline CDR1 is GEAIGNYY and CDR2 is EKD. Germline trimming cut 5 bases from V and 2 bases from J; bases unmatched to any gene: 15. This CDR3 reads CACATLGGYALDLTAQLFF. Written as DNA, the CDR3 is TGTGCCTGTGCCACACTTGGGGGATACGCTTTAGACTTGACAGCACAACTCTTCTTT.

This clone is termed medium-sized. The rearrangement joins TRDV2 to TRDJ1, with D possibly TRDD3 on 5 matching bases. Trimming shortened V by 9 bases and J by 1 base, and 11 bases separated the two germline ends. CDR1 GEAIGNYY and CDR2 EKD come from the germline V gene. The CDR3 contains 12 residues. The DNA of the CDR3 is TGTGCCACCGTGGGATCCACCGATAAACTCATCTTT. Translating gives CATVGSTDKLIF.

In its sample, this clone was seen a few times. Sequence at one end of the junction differs from germline and may be a read error. The same CDR3 is also encoded by other DNA sequences in this sample. The gene calls are TRDV1 and TRDJ1, with 7 bases that match TRDD3. The CDR3 has 23 amino acids. Germline V gene lookup returns CDR1 TSWWSYY and CDR2 QGS. CDR3 protein: CALGELGPCPSNEGYKGTDKLIF. The CDR3 coding sequence is TGTGCTCTTGGGGAACTTGGTCCCTGCCCCTCTAATGAGGGATACAAGGGAACCGATAAGCTCATCTTT.

By share of the sample, this clone is large. This chain uses TRDV2 with TRDJ2; 11 bases are shared with TRDD3. Unmatched junction bases numbered 2, after V lost 3 bases and J lost 0 bases. The CDR3 covers 16 residues. Looked up from germline, CDR1 is GEAIGNYY and CDR2 is EKD. The CDR3 DNA follows: TGTGCCTGTGACGTACTGGGGGATACTTTGACAGCACAACTCTTCTTT. Encoded protein: CACDVLGDTLTAQLFF.

This clone is large within its sample. The same CDR3 can be traced to other DNA sequences in this sample. The rearrangement uses TRDV2 and TRDJ1; D unclear. Per the germline V gene, CDR1 is GEAIGNYY and CDR2 is EKD. Between the trimmed V and J ends, which lost 3 bases and 3 bases, there was a span of 16 bases. The CDR3 spans 15 residues. The CDR3 loop reads CACDPMESPADKLIF. In nucleotides, the CDR3 is TGTGCCTGTGACCCGATGGAAAGCCCAGCCGATAAACTCATCTTT.

Sample share makes this clone medium-sized. The V and J genes are TRDV2 and TRDJ3, with 11 bases lining up with TRDD3. Germline loops: CDR1 GEAIGNYY, CDR2 EKD. This CDR3 comprises 20 residues. After removal of 2 bases from V and 0 bases from J, the junction contained 8 bases not matched to a gene. The CDR3 sequence: CACDNVLGDSSSWDTRQMFF. The CDR3 DNA follows: TGTGCCTGTGACAACGTACTGGGGGATAGCAGCTCCTGGGACACCCGACAGATGTTTTTC.

This clone has only a few counts. The protein in TCRdb stems from a much larger clone and differs at residue 6 from this DNA's translation, likely a read error; here the protein is translated from the DNA. The chain joins TRDV2 to TRDJ1, with D perhaps matching TRDD3 (6 bases). CDR3 length equals 14 residues. The ends were cut back, 5 bases at V and 4 bases at J, with 16 bases in the middle. Germline CDR1 reads GEAIGNYY; CDR2 reads EKD. The CDR3 DNA reads as TGTGCCTGTGGGCGGGGGGACCTAGGCGATAAACTCATCTTT. It codes for CACGRGDLGDKLIF.

This clone showed up just a few times. TCRdb's entry gives the protein of a much larger clone, which mismatches this DNA's translation at residue 13, likely from a read error; the protein reported here is translated from the DNA. The chain employs TRDV2 and TRDJ1, with 10 bases that match TRDD3. Trimming removed 6 bases from V and 2 bases from J; junction bases left unmatched: 20. The length of the CDR3 is 19 residues. Germline values: CDR1 GEAIGNYY, CDR2 EKD. CDR3: CACLGLDIGLGDETDKLIF. The CDR3 DNA reads TGTGCCTGTCTAGGTTTAGATATCGGACTGGGGGATGAGACCGATAAACTCATCTTT.

CDR3 in amino acids: CACARIQSGGSSSWDTRQMFF. DNA for the CDR3: TGTGCCTGTGCCAGGATCCAGTCTGGGGGATCTAGCTCCTGGGACACCCGACAGATGTTTTTC. This rearrangement joins TRDV2 to TRDJ3; 9 nucleotides agree with TRDD3. The CDR3 has 21 residues. J gave up 0 bases and V 5 bases, and 16 bases lay outside the gene matches. Per germline, CDR1 GEAIGNYY and CDR2 EKD.

Notes on this clone: A junction boundary mismatches the germline segment, possibly from a read error. The chain has TRDV2 and TRDJ2, with TRDD3 matching 8 bases. The CDR3 loop spans 17 amino acids. Germline V gene data show CDR1 as GEAIGNYY and CDR2 as EKD. The CDR3 protein is CACDILGATRLTAQLFF. DNA of the CDR3: TGTGCCTGTGATATACTGGGGGCTACGAGACTGACCGCACAACTCTTCTTT.

Relative to its sample, this clone is medium-sized. Distinct nucleotide sequences in the sample also encode this CDR3. The chain has TRDV2 and TRDJ1, with unresolved D. This CDR3 has 16 amino acids. V lost 5 bases and J lost 1, with 19 bases in between. Germline loops: CDR1 GEAIGNYY, CDR2 EKD. This chain's CDR3 is CACGRALPTRTDKLIF. The CDR3 DNA reads TGTGCCTGTGGGAGGGCCTTGCCGACTCGCACCGATAAACTCATCTTT.

Comments on this clone: TCRdb's protein for this DNA is that of a much larger clone and differs from the translation at residue 4, likely a read error; the protein shown is the DNA translation. J is TRDJ1 and V is TRDV2; 7 nucleotides agree with TRDD3. The ends lost 5 bases at V and 8 bases at J; junction bases unmatched: 13. CDR3 length: 14 amino acids. Germline V gene sequence: CDR1 GEAIGNYY, CDR2 EKD. The CDR3 reads CACVPLPGGWKLIF. CDR3 coding DNA: TGTGCCTGTGTTCCCTTGCCGGGGGGATGGAAACTCATCTTT.

The chain uses TRDV2 and TRDJ3, with 7 bases fitting TRDD3. Losses at the gene ends were 9 bases for V and 0 bases for J; bases not matched to a gene: 10. This CDR3 is built from 17 residues. Germline V gene data show CDR1 as GEAIGNYY and CDR2 as EKD. The CDR3 nucleotides read TGTGCCACGAGAGGAAGGGGGATCTCCTGGGACACCCGACAGATGTTTTTC. Encoded protein: CATRGRGISWDTRQMFF.

By proportion, this clone is medium-sized. V and J are TRDV1 and TRDJ1; 9 bases match TRDD2. V was clipped by 2 bases and J by 4 bases; unmatched bases: 17. Germline CDR1 is TSWWSYY and CDR2 is QGS. The CDR3 extends over 19 amino acids. Here the CDR3 DNA reads TGTGCTCTTGGGGAAGCGAGTCCTTCCTACTGGATACAGATCGATAAACTCATCTTT. Amino acid sequence: CALGEASPSYWIQIDKLIF.

This clone was counted a few times. The translation of this DNA and the TCRdb protein of a much larger clone differ at residue 16, probably owing to a read error; the protein shown here is translated from the DNA. The gene calls are TRDV2 and TRDJ1; 13 bases align to TRDD3. Germline V gene lookup returns CDR1 GEAIGNYY and CDR2 EKD. The CDR3 contains 19 residues. CDR3 protein: CACDTLLLGDTLSTDELIF. DNA for the CDR3: TGTGCCTGTGACACGCTTTTACTGGGGGATACGCTGTCCACCGATGAACTCATCTTT.